This TCR beta chain comes out of a study of CD8 T cells in ankylosing spondylitis. The CDR3 is 15 residues long. The V end lost 5 bases, the J end lost 2 bases, and 12 bases lay between the germline ends. Germline loops: CDR1 LNHDA, CDR2 SQIVND (reference sequence). This clonotype appeared many times. TCRdb reprocessed the 5' RACE reads via MiXCR and lists one record per CDR3 protein. The sample holds some 150,000 distinct CDR3 sequences, 9.5% to 12% seen once. The TCR was taken from a female donor with ankylosing spondylitis or in good health (not recorded which). The rearrangement uses TRBV19 and TRBJ2-2, with a weak D call TRBD2 (6 bases). Source material: blood, either unsorted or a sorted T cell fraction (not recorded which). Here the CDR3 DNA reads TGTGCCAGTAGTTCGGGGGAGACCAACACCGGGGAGCTGTTTTTT. It specifies CASSSGETNTGELFF.